This T cell receptor (beta chain) was identified in a study of blood T cell repertoires in COVID-19. Study in general: PBMCs, B-cell-depleted T cells, or T cells provided the cDNA or gDNA that made up the material.

Looked up from germline, CDR1 is SEHNR and CDR2 is FQNEAQ (reference sequence). V lost 7 bases and J lost 3, with 15 bases in between. There are 14 residues in the CDR3. Original processing notes: Amplification from reference gene primers served as the basis for estimated nucleated cell counts. TCRdb's copy holds only in-frame clones and misses some; the assay was immunoSEQ multiplex PCR. V and J calls and clone size follow that table, whereas D and trimming were derived from the DNA. Seen here are some 42,000 clones, around 82% observed once, and the top ten hold 27%. The source is a man older than 75 with acute or convalescent COVID-19. The sample consisted of peripheral blood. The rearrangement joins TRBV7-9 to TRBJ1-2; a possible D gene is TRBD1 (5 bases). Written as DNA, the CDR3 is TGTGCCAGCACCCCCTCGGGGGGGGACTATGGCTACACCTTC. It is translated as CASTPSGGDYGYTF.